The sequence of this T cell receptor beta chain was determined in a study of blood T cell repertoires in COVID-19. Background on the study: The United States, Italy and Spain provided the acute and convalescent COVID-19 samples. PBMCs, B-cell-depleted T cells, or T cells provided the cDNA or gDNA that made up the material.

Germline-derived CDR1 and CDR2 are MNHEY and SVGAGI. The CDR3 sequence is 13 residues long. V lost 5 bases to trimming and J lost 4 bases, with 12 bases between them. Sequencing used immunoSEQ multiplex PCR; TCRdb keeps in-frame clones, though not all of them. The sample lists about 130,000 clones; roughly three quarters were seen once. V and J are TRBV6-5 and TRBJ2-7, with D perhaps matching TRBD1 (6 bases). The sequence derives from a woman in her seventies with COVID-19, enrolled during active disease. Sequences were obtained from peripheral blood. Written as DNA, the CDR3 is TGTGCCAGCAGTCCCGATACAGGGTACGAGCAGTACTTC. It yields the protein CASSPDTGYEQYF.